The 9 T cell receptor beta chains reported below all come from one sample, sequenced in a study of Tregs in tolerant kidney transplant recipients. Recipients received nonmyeloablative bone marrow transplants from related graft donors, with transient mixed chimerism. The protocol was immunoSEQ multiplex PCR, while the TCRdb copy is restricted to in-frame clones and leaves out a portion. The sample records tens of thousands of clones, roughly 93% being singletons. Sequencing was performed on CD4+ T cells from blood (PBMCs), taken 12 months after the transplant. The receptors here all came from a human patient who received a combined kidney and bone marrow transplant. A subset of T cells may come from the graft donor.

The chain recombines TRBV4-1 with TRBJ2-5, with TRBD2 identical over 10 bases. The CDR3 covers 16 residues. The V and J ends lost 1 base and 5 bases, in that order; junction bases with no gene match: 7. Germline loops: CDR1 MGHRA, CDR2 YSYEKL. The CDR3 nucleotides read TGCGCCAGCAGCCAAGTGGGCCTAGCGGGGGACGAGACCCAGTACTTC. Its protein is CASSQVGLAGDETQYF.

This clone appeared a single time. The rearrangement joins TRBV6-6 to TRBJ1-1; D might be TRBD1 (5 bases). This CDR3 has 14 amino acids. V was cut by 6 bases and J by 1 base, with 12 bases left in between. Per germline, CDR1 MNHNY and CDR2 SVGAGI (reference sequence). DNA for the CDR3: TGTGCCAGCAGCCTAAGGACAAAGAACACTGAAGCTTTCTTT. It yields the protein CASSLRTKNTEAFF.

This rearrangement joins TRBV10-3 to TRBJ2-3, with 10 bases aligning to TRBD2. V trimming: 6 bases; J trimming: 2 bases; junction bases outside the gene matches: 5. The CDR3 runs to 15 residues. Germline CDR1 reads ENHRY; CDR2 reads SYGVKD. CDR3 sequence reads: CAIRLGTSATDTQYF. The CDR3 DNA reads TGTGCCATCAGGCTCGGGACTAGCGCCACAGATACGCAGTATTTT.

V is TRBV11-2 and J is TRBJ1-5, with a weak D call TRBD1 (5 bases). Trimming took 2 bases from V and 0 from J, leaving 8 bases between them. This CDR3 has 15 amino acids. From germline, CDR1 is SGHAT and CDR2 FQNNGV. The CDR3 spells CASSLRGDSNQPQHF. In DNA form, the CDR3 reads TGTGCCAGCAGCTTACGGGGGGATAGCAATCAGCCCCAGCATTTT.

The chain links TRBV10-3 to TRBJ2-1, with TRBD1 identical over 7 bases. Trimming at V came to 5 bases and at J to 2 bases, leaving 6 bases not matched to a gene. CDR1 and CDR2 from the germline V gene are ENHRY and SYGVKD. The CDR3 runs to 15 residues. CDR3 region: CAISPGQSTYNEQFF. The CDR3 nucleotides read TGTGCCATCAGTCCGGGACAGTCGACCTACAATGAGCAGTTCTTC.

The chain links TRBV15 to TRBJ2-7; TRBD2 matches 8 bases. CDR3 length equals 15 residues. CDR1 and CDR2 from the germline V gene are LNHNV and YYDKDF (reference sequence). With V trimmed by 1 base and J by 1 base, 3 bases remained unmatched. For the CDR3, the DNA is TGTGCCACCAGCAGAGTAGGGACTAGGTCCTACGAGCAGTACTTC. This codes for CATSRVGTRSYEQYF.

The chain recombines TRBV10-3 with TRBJ2-4; D perhaps matches TRBD2 (6 bases). The CDR3 loop spans 16 amino acids. Trimming left V 4 bases short and J 0 bases short, with 13 bases between. Germline V gives CDR1 ENHRY, CDR2 SYGVKD. The DNA for the CDR3 is TGTGCCATCAGTGCGGGACTCGACCTAGCCAAAAACATTCAGTACTTC. It is translated as CAISAGLDLAKNIQYF.

The CDR3 region is CASSPRPGQGSQPQHF. The CDR3 nucleotides read TGCGCCAGCAGCCCCCGGCCGGGACAGGGGTCGCAGCCCCAGCATTTT. The chain is built from TRBV4-1 and TRBJ1-5; TRBD1 agrees at 10 bases. Germline loops: CDR1 MGHRA, CDR2 YSYEKL. Trimming removed 4 bases from V and 7 bases from J; junction bases left unmatched: 10. This CDR3 is 16 amino acids long.

The chain employs TRBV7-8 and TRBJ1-1, with no clear D. The CDR3 consists of 13 residues. Trimming left V 8 bases short and J 5 bases short, with 15 bases between. CDR1 SGHVS and CDR2 FQNEAQ come from the germline V gene. The CDR3 is CASASGGGTEAFF. The CDR3 DNA is TGTGCCAGCGCGAGTGGAGGCGGGACTGAAGCTTTCTTT.